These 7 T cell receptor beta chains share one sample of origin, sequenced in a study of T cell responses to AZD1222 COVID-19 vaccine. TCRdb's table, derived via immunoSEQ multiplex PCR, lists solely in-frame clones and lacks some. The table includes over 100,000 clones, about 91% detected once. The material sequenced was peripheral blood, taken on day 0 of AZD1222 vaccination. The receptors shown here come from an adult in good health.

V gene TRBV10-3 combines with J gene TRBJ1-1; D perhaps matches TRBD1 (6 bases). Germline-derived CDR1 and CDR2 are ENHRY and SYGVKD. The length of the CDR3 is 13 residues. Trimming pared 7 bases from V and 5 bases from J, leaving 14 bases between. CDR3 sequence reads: CAINRGGSTEAFF. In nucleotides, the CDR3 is TGTGCCATCAACCGAGGGGGTTCGACTGAAGCTTTCTTT.

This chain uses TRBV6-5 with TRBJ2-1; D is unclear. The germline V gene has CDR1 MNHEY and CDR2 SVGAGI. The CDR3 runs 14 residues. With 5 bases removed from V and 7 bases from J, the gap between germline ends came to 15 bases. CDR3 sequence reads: CASSQTPTLNEQFF. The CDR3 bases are TGTGCCAGCAGTCAAACCCCTACCTTAAATGAGCAGTTCTTC.

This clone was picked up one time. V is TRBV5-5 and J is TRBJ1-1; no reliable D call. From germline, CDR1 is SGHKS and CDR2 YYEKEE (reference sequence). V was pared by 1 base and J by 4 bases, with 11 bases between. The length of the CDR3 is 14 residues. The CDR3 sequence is CASSLLSGSTEAFF. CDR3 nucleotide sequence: TGTGCCAGCAGCTTGTTATCCGGGAGCACTGAAGCTTTCTTT.

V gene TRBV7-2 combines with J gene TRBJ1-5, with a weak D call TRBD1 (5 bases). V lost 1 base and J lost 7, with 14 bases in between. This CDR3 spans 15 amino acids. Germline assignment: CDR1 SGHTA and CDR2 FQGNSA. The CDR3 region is CASSLGPQGSQPQHF. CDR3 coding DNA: TGTGCCAGCAGCTTAGGGCCTCAGGGCTCGCAGCCCCAGCATTTT. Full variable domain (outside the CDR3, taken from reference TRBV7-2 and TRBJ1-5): GAGVSQSPSNKVTEKGKDVELRCDPISGHTALYWYRQSLGQGLEFLIYFQGNSAPDKSGLPSDRFSAERTGGSVSTLTIQRTQQEDSAVYLCASSLGPQGSQPQHFGDGTRLSIL.

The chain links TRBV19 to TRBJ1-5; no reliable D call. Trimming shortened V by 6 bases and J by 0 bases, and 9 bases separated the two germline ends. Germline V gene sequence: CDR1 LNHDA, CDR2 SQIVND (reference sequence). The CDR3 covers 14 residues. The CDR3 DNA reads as TGTGCCAGTAGCGTACGGGATAGCAATCAGCCCCAGCATTTT. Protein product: CASSVRDSNQPQHF.

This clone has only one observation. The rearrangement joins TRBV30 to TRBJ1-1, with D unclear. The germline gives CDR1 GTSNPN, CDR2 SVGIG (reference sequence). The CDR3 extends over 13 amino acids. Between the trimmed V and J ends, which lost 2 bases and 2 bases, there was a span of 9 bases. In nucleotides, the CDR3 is TGTGCCTGGAGTTATATGAGTAACACTGAAGCTTTCTTT. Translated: CAWSYMSNTEAFF. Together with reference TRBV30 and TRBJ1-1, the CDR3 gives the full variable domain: SQTIHQWPATLVQPVGSPLSLECTVEGTSNPNLYWYRQAAGRGLQLLFYSVGIGQISSEVPQNLSASRPQDRQFILSSKKLLLSDSGFYLCAWSYMSNTEAFFGQGTRLTVV.

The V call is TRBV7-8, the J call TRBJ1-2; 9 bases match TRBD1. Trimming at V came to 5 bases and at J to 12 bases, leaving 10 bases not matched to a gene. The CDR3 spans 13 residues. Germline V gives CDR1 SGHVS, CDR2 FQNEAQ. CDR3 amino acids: CASSPRTGANNTF. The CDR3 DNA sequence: TGTGCCAGCAGCCCGAGGACAGGGGCTAACAACACCTTC.